Below are 20 T cell receptor beta chains sequenced from a single sample in a study of shared clonotypes between healthy human individuals. The protocol was immunoSEQ multiplex PCR, while the TCRdb copy is restricted to in-frame clones and leaves out a portion. In the table there are approximately 640,000 clones, around 72% of which are singletons. The sequenced sample consisted of memory CD4+ T cells sorted from blood. Described subset: CD45RA-negative fraction. The receptors stem from a woman under 40 in good health.

This sequence joins TRBV10-3 and TRBJ2-7; D is unresolved. From germline, CDR1 is ENHRY and CDR2 SYGVKD. V gave up 8 bases and J gave up 4 bases, with 15 bases separating them. This CDR3 spans 13 amino acids. The CDR3 reads CAISSNPSYEQYF. CDR3 nucleotide sequence: TGTGCCATCTCCTCAAACCCGTCTTACGAGCAGTACTTC.

This chain uses TRBV27 with TRBJ2-1, with 10 bases aligning to TRBD2. The junction had 5 bases not matched to a gene; V was cut back by 2 bases and J by 1 base. There are 17 residues in the CDR3. Germline-derived CDR1 and CDR2 are MNHEY and SMNVEV (reference sequence). The CDR3 DNA reads TGTGCCAGCAGTTTACTGCCTAGCGGGAGTTCCTACAATGAGCAGTTCTTC. This encodes CASSLLPSGSSYNEQFF.

This clone was counted once. The DNA for the CDR3 is TGCGCCAGCAGCTTGGGACTAGCGGACAATGAGCAGTTCTTC. Translated: CASSLGLADNEQFF. The V gene is TRBV5-1, the J gene TRBJ2-1; 9 nucleotides agree with TRBD2. Germline V CDR1 and CDR2: SGHRS, YFSETQ. The CDR3 runs to 14 residues. Unmatched junction bases numbered 0, after V lost 0 bases and J lost 5 bases.

The chain is built from TRBV19 and TRBJ1-4; tentatively, D is TRBD1 (6 bases). Trimming took off 2 bases at V and 4 bases at J, with 11 bases between the two ends. The CDR3 has 15 amino acids. Per germline, CDR1 LNHDA and CDR2 SQIVND (reference sequence). The DNA for the CDR3 is TGTGCCAGTAGTATAAGGACAGCGAGTAATGAAAAACTGTTTTTT. Its translation is CASSIRTASNEKLFF.

Remarks on this clone: Relative to the germline gene, one junction end is altered; a read error may explain this. The rearrangement joins TRBV18 to TRBJ2-7; 11 nucleotides agree with TRBD2. The CDR3 sequence is 15 residues long. Germline-derived CDR1 and CDR2 are KGHSH and LQKENI. In DNA, the CDR3 is TGTGCCAGCTCACCTGAGTCGATCGTCGGGACTAGCGGAAACTTC. The encoded protein is CASSPESIVGTSGNF.

The CDR3 spells CASGDRYEQYF. The CDR3 nucleotides are TGTGCCAGTGGGGACAGGTACGAGCAGTACTTC. The chain recombines TRBV19 with TRBJ2-7; 8 nucleotides match TRBD1. Germline CDR1 and CDR2: LNHDA and SQIVND (reference sequence). With 8 bases clipped from V and 4 bases from J, the junction kept 1 base outside the gene matches. The CDR3 is made up of 11 amino acids.

This chain connects TRBV5-4 to TRBJ1-2, with D unclear. V dropped 5 bases and J dropped 2 bases, with 7 bases sitting between them. CDR1 SGHNT and CDR2 YYREEE come from the germline V gene (reference sequence). The CDR3 runs to 12 residues. The CDR3 loop is CASSQDNYGYTF. CDR3 coding DNA: TGTGCCAGCAGTCAGGACAACTATGGCTACACCTTC.

This rearrangement joins TRBV6-5 to TRBJ1-2; TRBD1 matches at 7 bases. Germline CDR1 reads MNHEY; CDR2 reads SVGAGI. CDR3 length: 13 residues. V was pared by 2 bases and J by 8 bases, with 5 bases of the junction left unmatched. The CDR3: CASSYATGLGYTF. As DNA, the CDR3 is TGTGCCAGCAGTTACGCGACAGGGTTAGGCTACACCTTC.

At least ten counts were recorded for this clone. V is TRBV27 and J is TRBJ2-3, with 7 bases lining up with TRBD1. Losses at the gene ends were 4 bases for V and 1 base for J; bases not matched to a gene: 11. Germline V lookup: CDR1 MNHEY, CDR2 SMNVEV (reference sequence). CDR3 length: 17 residues. The CDR3 sequence: CASSSILSGTGTDTQYF. The DNA of the CDR3 is TGTGCCAGCAGTTCAATATTGTCCGGGACAGGCACAGATACGCAGTATTTT.

In DNA form, the CDR3 reads TGCGCCAGCAGACCGGAGGCGGGGCTTCTTACTTCTGGGGCCAACGTCCTGACTTTC. This sequence encodes CASRPEAGLLTSGANVLTF. The rearrangement joins TRBV5-1 to TRBJ2-6, with a tentative D call TRBD2 (6 bases). Trimming left V 5 bases short and J 1 base short, with 22 bases between. Germline V gives CDR1 SGHRS, CDR2 YFSETQ. This CDR3 contains 19 residues.

The V and J genes are TRBV6-6 and TRBJ2-1, with TRBD1 matching over 7 bases. In germline, CDR1 is MNHNY, CDR2 SVGAGI (reference sequence). The CDR3 spans 15 residues. With V trimmed by 6 bases and J by 5 bases, 10 bases remained unmatched. The CDR3 reads CASSPSWDSNNEQFF. CDR3 nucleotides: TGTGCCAGCAGCCCGTCCTGGGACAGCAACAATGAGCAGTTCTTC.

With respect to this clone: Other DNA sequences of this sample code for an identical CDR3. The rearrangement links TRBV18 to TRBJ2-3; D is unclear. Germline values: CDR1 KGHSH, CDR2 LQKENI. The length of the CDR3 is 13 residues. V lost 3 bases and J 2 bases, leaving 6 bases between the germline ends. The chain's CDR3 is CASSPPSTDTQYF. CDR3 bases: TGTGCCAGCTCACCCCCATCCACAGATACGCAGTATTTT. Looking up the rest from reference TRBV18 and TRBJ2-3 gives the full variable domain: NAGVMQNPRHLVRRRGQEARLRCSPMKGHSHVYWYRQLPEEGLKFMVYLQKENIIDESGMPKERFSAEFPKEGPSILRIQQVVRGDSAAYFCASSPPSTDTQYFGPGTRLTVL.

Worth noting for this clone: In the same sample, other DNA sequences code for this CDR3. The chain has TRBV7-3 and TRBJ2-3, with a tentative D call TRBD2 (6 bases). The V end was cut by 0 bases, the J end by 5 bases, with 6 bases between. Germline lookup yields CDR1 SGHTA and CDR2 FQGTGA. The CDR3 is made up of 13 amino acids. Here the CDR3 reads CASSLTGGDTQYF. The CDR3 DNA reads TGTGCCAGCAGCTTAACGGGGGGAGATACGCAGTATTTT.

This chain links TRBV28 with TRBJ2-7, with TRBD2 matching 11 bases. Germline V gene sequence: CDR1 MDHEN, CDR2 SYDVKM. V was pared by 5 bases and J by 4 bases, with 16 bases of the junction left unmatched. The length of the CDR3 is 18 residues. As DNA, the CDR3 is TGTGCCAGCAGTACGACCGGGACTAGCGGCCCGAGTCCGTACGAGCAGTACTTC. Its protein product is CASSTTGTSGPSPYEQYF.

This chain uses TRBV6-5 with TRBJ1-5; D remains ambiguous. The CDR3 covers 15 residues. The germline V and J ends were trimmed by 0 bases and 4 bases, with 10 bases remaining between them. Germline values: CDR1 MNHEY, CDR2 SVGAGI. CDR3 sequence reads: CASSYSVADNQPQHF. The CDR3 DNA sequence: TGTGCCAGCAGTTACTCAGTGGCGGATAATCAGCCCCAGCATTTT.

The rearrangement links TRBV4-2 to TRBJ2-5; D unresolved. Per the germline V gene, CDR1 is LGHNA and CDR2 is YNFKEQ. V was cut by 1 base and J by 1 base, with 16 bases left in between. CDR3 length: 17 amino acids. The CDR3, as DNA: TGTGCCAGCAGCCAAGTTACCCTTCTCTGGGGCCAAGAGACCCAGTACTTC. Its protein product is CASSQVTLLWGQETQYF.

This sequence joins TRBV2 and TRBJ1-2; 9 bases align to TRBD1. Germline V gene data show CDR1 as SNHLY and CDR2 as FYNNEI. V gave up 8 bases and J gave up 4 bases; unmatched junction bases: 11. This CDR3 is 15 amino acids long. The chain's CDR3 is CASARTGEGSYGYTF. The CDR3 DNA reads as TGTGCCAGCGCTCGGACAGGGGAAGGGAGCTATGGCTACACCTTC.

CDR3 nucleotides: TGCGCCAGCAGCGCGGACAGAAAATCTGGGGCCAACGTCCTGACTTTC. This codes for CASSADRKSGANVLTF. The gene calls are TRBV5-1 and TRBJ2-6; possible D gene TRBD1, 6 bases. Germline CDR1 is SGHRS and CDR2 is YFSETQ. Trimming cost V 4 bases and J 1 base, with 12 bases left between them. The CDR3 contains 16 residues.

The chain carries TRBV14 and TRBJ2-1; D is undetermined. V gave up 3 bases and J gave up 6 bases, with 18 bases separating them. Germline-derived CDR1 and CDR2 are SGHDN and FVKESK. The length of the CDR3 is 16 residues. CDR3 bases: TGTGCCAGCAGCCACCGGACGGATGGCGGAATCAATGAGCAGTTCTTC. This sequence encodes CASSHRTDGGINEQFF.

The chain carries TRBV5-4 and TRBJ2-2; D gene ambiguous. Trimming cost V 2 bases and J 5 bases, with 7 bases left between them. The CDR3 loop spans 13 amino acids. The germline gives CDR1 SGHNT, CDR2 YYREEE (reference sequence). CDR3 coding DNA: TGTGCCAGCAGCTTATCAGGAACCGGGGAGCTGTTTTTT. Protein sequence: CASSLSGTGELFF.